The 16 T cell receptor beta chains listed next were all sequenced from one sample in a study of cytomegalovirus exposure and HLA in healthy donors. In the PCR, 60 Vbeta and 13 Jbeta primers were used. TCRdb's copy holds only in-frame clones and misses some; the assay was immunoSEQ multiplex PCR. This table has 75,000 to 100,000 clones, roughly 76% appearing once. Sequenced sample: PBMCs. Every receptor here comes from a man in his forties in good health and CMV-seronegative.

The genes are TRBV4-1 and TRBJ2-5; 9 bases map to TRBD1. Germline CDR1 reads MGHRA; CDR2 reads YSYEKL. The CDR3 loop spans 15 amino acids. With V trimmed by 0 bases and J by 5 bases, 4 bases remained unmatched. DNA for the CDR3: TGCGCCAGCAGCCAAGATCGGACAGGGGTGGAGACCCAGTACTTC. As protein: CASSQDRTGVETQYF.

The chain carries TRBV6-4 and TRBJ2-2, with 10 bases identical to TRBD1. The germline V gene has CDR1 MRHNA and CDR2 SNTAGT. V dropped 2 bases and J dropped 6; count of bases not matched to a gene: 0. This CDR3 region has 14 residues. CDR3 region: CASSDGQGAGELFF. The CDR3 DNA follows: TGTGCCAGCAGTGACGGACAGGGGGCCGGGGAGCTGTTTTTT.

The CDR3 region has the DNA TGTGCCAGCTCACCAGAGGGGGCAACTAATGAAAAACTGTTTTTT. This translates into CASSPEGATNEKLFF. The rearrangement joins TRBV18 to TRBJ1-4, with a weak D call TRBD1 (6 bases). The V end was cut by 2 bases, the J end by 0 bases, with 7 bases between. The CDR3 has 15 amino acids. CDR1 and CDR2 from the germline V gene are KGHSH and LQKENI.

The chain joins TRBV5-1 to TRBJ2-1, with D unclear. From germline, CDR1 is SGHRS and CDR2 YFSETQ. The CDR3 runs 14 residues. The V end was cut by 0 bases, the J end by 7 bases, with 11 bases between. The CDR3 nucleotides read TGCGCCAGCAGCTTGGTTCCAGGTTGGAATGAGCAGTTCTTC. It encodes CASSLVPGWNEQFF.

The J gene is TRBJ2-7, the V gene TRBV28, with a tentative D call TRBD2 (5 bases). Trimming pared 3 bases from V and 4 bases from J, leaving 19 bases between. The CDR3 spans 16 residues. Germline CDR1 and CDR2: MDHEN and SYDVKM. The CDR3 here is CASSFTRTGFDYEQYF. The CDR3 region has the DNA TGTGCCAGCAGTTTCACCCGGACTGGGTTTGATTACGAGCAGTACTTC. Filled out from reference TRBV28 and TRBJ2-7, the complete variable domain reads DVKVTQSSRYLVKRTGEKVFLECVQDMDHENMFWYRQDPGLGLRLIYFSYDVKMKEKGDIPEGYSVSREKKERFSLILESASTNQTSMYLCASSFTRTGFDYEQYFGPGTRLTVT.

The gene calls are TRBV2 and TRBJ2-2; 9 bases agree with TRBD2. J was trimmed by 7 bases and V by 5 bases; bases with no gene match: 11. CDR1 SNHLY and CDR2 FYNNEI come from the germline V gene. The CDR3 totals 16 residues. The chain's CDR3 is CASSWGLAGLSGELFF. As DNA, the CDR3 is TGTGCCAGCAGTTGGGGGCTAGCGGGGCTGAGCGGGGAGCTGTTTTTT.

This clone has just a few counts. The chain combines TRBV5-4 with TRBJ2-5; D is possibly TRBD2 (5 bases). Looked up from germline, CDR1 is SGHNT and CDR2 is YYREEE (reference sequence). V was cut by 3 bases and J by 0 bases, with 9 bases left in between. The CDR3 sequence is 14 residues long. CDR3 bases: TGTGCCAGCAGCTCGGACTTGTACCAAGAGACCCAGTACTTC. Translating it yields CASSSDLYQETQYF.

This clone appeared once. The chain joins TRBV5-1 to TRBJ2-7, with D perhaps matching TRBD1 (6 bases). Trimming removed 4 bases from V and 3 bases from J, with 14 bases in between. Germline assignment: CDR1 SGHRS and CDR2 YFSETQ. This CDR3 region has 14 residues. The CDR3 loop is CASSPDSSGYEQYF. The CDR3 DNA reads as TGCGCCAGCAGCCCGGACAGTTCAGGCTACGAGCAGTACTTC.

This clone was observed a handful of times. CDR3 DNA: TGTGCCATCAGGAGGACAGATACGCAGTATTTT. Translating gives CAIRRTDTQYF. The rearrangement links TRBV10-3 to TRBJ2-3; no clear D. Germline V gives CDR1 ENHRY, CDR2 SYGVKD. CDR3 size: 11 residues. Trimming left V 6 bases short and J 3 bases short, with 4 bases between.

The chain combines TRBV11-3 with TRBJ2-2, with TRBD1 matching 7 bases. The CDR3 spans 14 residues. Germline V gene sequence: CDR1 SGHNT, CDR2 YENEEA. With 4 bases clipped from V and 4 bases from J, the junction kept 3 bases outside the gene matches. The CDR3 reads CASSSRGFTGELFF. CDR3 DNA: TGTGCCAGCAGCTCCAGGGGGTTCACCGGGGAGCTGTTTTTT.

The gene calls are TRBV28 and TRBJ1-1; 7 bases line up with TRBD1. The ends lost 7 bases at V and 2 bases at J; junction bases unmatched: 7. The CDR3 runs 14 residues. CDR1 and CDR2 from the germline V gene are MDHEN and SYDVKM. In nucleotides, the CDR3 is TGTGCCAGCACCGGGACAGACACAAACACTGAAGCTTTCTTT. Translated: CASTGTDTNTEAFF.

In its sample, this clone was seen a few times. The chain is built from TRBV28 and TRBJ2-3; 7 nucleotides align to TRBD2. The CDR3 has 16 amino acids. Trimming cost V 9 bases and J 1 base; bases outside gene matches: 13. Germline assignment: CDR1 MDHEN and CDR2 SYDVKM. This chain's CDR3 is CASWGLNLPGTDTQYF. The DNA for the CDR3 is TGTGCCAGTTGGGGACTAAACTTGCCGGGCACAGATACGCAGTATTTT.

V is TRBV7-6 and J is TRBJ2-1; D perhaps matches TRBD2 (5 bases). CDR3 size: 14 residues. CDR1 and CDR2 (germline): SGHVS, FNYEAQ. With 5 bases removed from V and 1 base from J, the gap between germline ends came to 9 bases. In nucleotides, the CDR3 is TGTGCCAGCAGCCGGGGTGGTTCCTACAATGAGCAGTTCTTC. It yields the protein CASSRGGSYNEQFF.

The chain recombines TRBV11-3 with TRBJ1-1, with 8 bases fitting TRBD1. This CDR3 has 13 amino acids. After removal of 5 bases from V and 4 bases from J, the junction contained 3 bases not matched to a gene. Germline CDR1 and CDR2: SGHNT and YENEEA. The CDR3 DNA is TGTGCCAGCAGCCTTACAGGGGGCACTGAAGCTTTCTTT. Its translation is CASSLTGGTEAFF.

The chain recombines TRBV5-4 with TRBJ2-5, with D possibly matching TRBD1 (6 bases). The CDR3 loop spans 16 amino acids. Germline assignment: CDR1 SGHNT and CDR2 YYREEE (reference sequence). Trimming left V 1 base short and J 0 bases short, with 13 bases between. The CDR3 spells CASSLWDNSYQETQYF. The DNA for the CDR3 is TGTGCCAGCAGCTTGTGGGACAATTCGTACCAAGAGACCCAGTACTTC. Together with reference TRBV5-4 and TRBJ2-5, the CDR3 gives the full variable domain: ETGVTQSPTHLIKTRGQQVTLRCSSQSGHNTVSWYQQALGQGPQFIFQYYREEENGRGNFPPRFSGLQFPNYSSELNVNALELDDSALYLCASSLWDNSYQETQYFGPGTRLLVL.

V usage is TRBV14 and J usage is TRBJ1-4, with unresolved D. Trimming pared 1 base from V and 4 bases from J, leaving 10 bases between. Germline lookup yields CDR1 SGHDN and CDR2 FVKESK. CDR3 length equals 15 residues. The CDR3 DNA reads as TGTGCCAGCAGCCAAGGTTGGGCAGATAATGAAAAACTGTTTTTT. It specifies CASSQGWADNEKLFF.